One T cell receptor beta chain is described in this entry. Clones were sequenced by immunoSEQ multiplex PCR, and TCRdb holds only the in-frame ones, with some missing. The data show about 660,000 clones, around 87% seen once. The sample belongs to a study of shared T cell receptors in the human thymus. The CDR3 has 15 residues. The ends lost 3 bases at V and 0 bases at J; junction bases unmatched: 6. Germline values: CDR1 GTSNPN, CDR2 SVGIG (reference sequence). The data were also submitted as part of a second study, on human thymus T cells. As that report states: Resections that were taken during corrective heart surgery supplied the thymus tissue. Repertoires sampled from thymus and blood appeared biased in V and J gene usage. Among unrelated individuals, related research reported thymic repertoires that overlapped highly.

The sequencing sample was made of thymocytes. This rearrangement joins TRBV30 to TRBJ2-7; 9 bases match TRBD2. This sequence was found in a boy under three years old with a congenital heart defect. The CDR3 DNA follows: TGTGCCTGGAGCCTTCTAGCGGGAAGCTCCTACGAGCAGTACTTC. It encodes CAWSLLAGSSYEQYF.